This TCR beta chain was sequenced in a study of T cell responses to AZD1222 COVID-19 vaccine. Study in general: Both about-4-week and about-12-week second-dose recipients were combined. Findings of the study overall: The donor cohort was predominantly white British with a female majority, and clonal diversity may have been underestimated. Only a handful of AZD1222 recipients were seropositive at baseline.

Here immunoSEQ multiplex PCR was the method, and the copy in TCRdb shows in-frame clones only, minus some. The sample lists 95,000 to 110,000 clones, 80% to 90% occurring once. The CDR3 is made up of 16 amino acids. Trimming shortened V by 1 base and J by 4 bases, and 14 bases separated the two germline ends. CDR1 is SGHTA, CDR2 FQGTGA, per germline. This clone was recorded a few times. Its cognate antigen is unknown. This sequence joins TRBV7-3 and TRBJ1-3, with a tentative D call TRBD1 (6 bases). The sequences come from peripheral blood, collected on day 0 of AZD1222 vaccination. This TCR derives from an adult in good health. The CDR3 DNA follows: TGTGCCAGCAGCTTAATATACAGGGTAAGAGGAAACACCATATATTTT. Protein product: CASSLIYRVRGNTIYF.